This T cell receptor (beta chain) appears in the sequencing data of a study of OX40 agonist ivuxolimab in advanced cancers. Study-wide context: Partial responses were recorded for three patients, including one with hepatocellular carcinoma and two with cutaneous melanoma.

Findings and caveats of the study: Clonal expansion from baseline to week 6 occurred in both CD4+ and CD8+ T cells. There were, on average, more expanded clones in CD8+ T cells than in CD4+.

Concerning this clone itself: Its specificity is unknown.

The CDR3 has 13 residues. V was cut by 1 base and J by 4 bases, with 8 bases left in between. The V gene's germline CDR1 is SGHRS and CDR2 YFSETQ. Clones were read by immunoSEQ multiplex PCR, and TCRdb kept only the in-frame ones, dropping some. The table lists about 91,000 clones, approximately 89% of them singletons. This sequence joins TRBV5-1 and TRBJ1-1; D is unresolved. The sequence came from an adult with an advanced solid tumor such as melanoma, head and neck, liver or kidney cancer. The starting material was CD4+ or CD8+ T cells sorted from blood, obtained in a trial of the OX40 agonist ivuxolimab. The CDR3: CASSLTVTTEAFF. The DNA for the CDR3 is TGCGCCAGCAGCTTGACCGTCACCACTGAAGCTTTCTTT.